This T cell receptor beta chain was captured by sequencing in a study of T cell responses to AZD1222 COVID-19 vaccine. Measured with immunoSEQ multiplex PCR; TCRdb has only the in-frame clones, and not every one. The table records 55,000 to 85,000 clones, around 84% of them present only once. Looked up from germline, CDR1 is MNHEY and CDR2 is SVGAGI. The CDR3 totals 15 residues. Unmatched junction bases numbered 8, after V lost 6 bases and J lost 3 bases. The sequence derives from an adult in good health. The starting material was peripheral blood, obtained on day 0 of AZD1222 vaccination. The rearrangement links TRBV6-5 to TRBJ2-1; TRBD1 matches at 7 bases. The CDR3 DNA sequence: TGTGCCAGCAGCCGAACAGGGGTTGTCTACAATGAGCAGTTCTTC. Translation: CASSRTGVVYNEQFF.